This TCR beta chain is from a study of response to subunit inactivated influenza vaccine. This clonotype was detected many times. Germline V gene sequence: CDR1 MDHEN, CDR2 SYDVKM. This CDR3 region has 12 residues. V was pared by 6 bases and J by 1 base, with 6 bases between. TCRdb processed the RT-PCR reads anew with MiXCR; each CDR3 protein has one entry. The table records about 570,000 distinct CDR3 sequences, about 11% of them present only once. The input for sequencing was PBMCs from blood, taken on the day of vaccination. The rearrangement links TRBV28 to TRBJ2-5; D gene ambiguous. The clonotype comes from a man aged 50 to 60 who received an inactivated influenza vaccine. The CDR3 spells CASRPSQETQYF. CDR3 coding DNA: TGTGCCAGCAGACCATCCCAAGAGACCCAGTACTTC.